These 24 T cell receptor beta chains came from one sample sequenced in a study of technical replicates of blood from several donors. Data came from immunoSEQ multiplex PCR; TCRdb stores just in-frame clones and leaves some out. The repertoire holds about 72,000 clones, with roughly 95% as singletons. The sequenced sample was T cells isolated from PBMCs. These receptors originate from a human donor in good health.

J is TRBJ1-1 and V is TRBV6-1; D unclear. V dropped 2 bases and J dropped 1 base, with 11 bases sitting between them. From germline, CDR1 is MNHNS and CDR2 SASEGT. The CDR3 runs to 15 residues. The CDR3 loop reads CASSELVRGNTEAFF. The CDR3 DNA reads as TGTGCCAGCAGTGAATTGGTCAGAGGGAACACTGAAGCTTTCTTT.

The chain links TRBV25-1 to TRBJ1-1; D not resolved. The CDR3 totals 16 residues. V shed 4 bases and J shed 4 bases, with 19 bases lying between them. Germline values: CDR1 MGHDK, CDR2 SYGVNS. The CDR3 DNA reads TGTGCCAGCAGTGTCCGGCTGTGGGGTAGCGGCACTGAAGCTTTCTTT. Translating gives CASSVRLWGSGTEAFF.

This chain connects TRBV6-1 to TRBJ1-1, with 8 bases fitting TRBD1. V gave up 5 bases and J gave up 1 base; unmatched junction bases: 3. This CDR3 has 14 amino acids. CDR1 is MNHNS, CDR2 SASEGT, per germline. DNA for the CDR3: TGTGCCAGCAGTAAAGACAGGGGGAACACTGAAGCTTTCTTT. This sequence encodes CASSKDRGNTEAFF.

V gene TRBV9 combines with J gene TRBJ2-3; TRBD2 matches at 11 bases. The V segment lost 1 base and the J segment 6 bases; nucleotides outside the gene matches: 4. The CDR3 has 15 residues. Germline V CDR1 and CDR2: SGDLS, YYNGEE. CDR3 loop: CASSVIAGGLDTQYF. The CDR3 DNA is TGTGCCAGCAGCGTAATAGCGGGGGGGCTCGATACGCAGTATTTT. The full variable domain, its missing parts supplied by reference TRBV9 and TRBJ2-3, is DSGVTQTPKHLITATGQRVTLRCSPRSGDLSVYWYQQSLDQGLQFLIQYYNGEERAKGNILERFSAQQFPDLHSELNLSSLELGDSALYFCASSVIAGGLDTQYFGPGTRLTVL.

The CDR3 coding sequence is TGTGCCAGCAGCTTACAGTATAATCAGCCCCAGCATTTT. Translated: CASSLQYNQPQHF. J is TRBJ1-5 and V is TRBV5-5; D uncertain. This CDR3 comprises 13 residues. Between the trimmed V and J ends, which lost 2 bases and 4 bases, there was a span of 7 bases. CDR1 SGHKS and CDR2 YYEKEE come from the germline V gene (reference sequence).

The V gene is TRBV5-4, the J gene TRBJ1-2; possible D gene TRBD1, 6 bases. The CDR3 has 12 residues. Germline V gene data show CDR1 as SGHNT and CDR2 as YYREEE (reference sequence). Trimming cost V 9 bases and J 8 bases, with 17 bases left between them. Here the CDR3 reads CATGLGGEGYTF. The CDR3 DNA is TGTGCCACAGGCCTAGGGGGGGAAGGCTACACCTTC.

The chain recombines TRBV9 with TRBJ1-1; perhaps TRBD1 as D (6 bases). The CDR3 consists of 14 residues. The germline gives CDR1 SGDLS, CDR2 YYNGEE. V shed 2 bases and J shed 2 bases, with 10 bases lying between them. The CDR3 DNA reads as TGTGCCAGCAGCGTCACAGGGTTAAACACTGAAGCTTTCTTT. The encoded protein is CASSVTGLNTEAFF.

The chain is built from TRBV29-1 and TRBJ1-1; 10 bases agree with TRBD1. The CDR3 extends over 17 amino acids. Per germline, CDR1 SQVTM and CDR2 ANQGSEA. The CDR3 loop is CSFPGTGESEMNTEAFF. CDR3 DNA sequence: TGCAGTTTCCCCGGGACAGGGGAGTCAGAAATGAACACTGAAGCTTTCTTT.

This clone was observed once. The chain uses TRBV5-6 and TRBJ2-7, with a weak D call TRBD2 (6 bases). V was trimmed by 0 bases and J by 1 base, leaving 11 bases between them. The CDR3 sequence is 15 residues long. Per germline, CDR1 SGHDT and CDR2 YYEEEE. The CDR3 DNA is TGTGCCAGCAGCTTGGGCGCGGGACGGTCCTACGAGCAGTACTTC. This encodes CASSLGAGRSYEQYF.

The chain carries TRBV5-1 and TRBJ2-5, with 13 bases matching TRBD2. The ends lost 4 bases at V and 5 bases at J; junction bases unmatched: 14. From germline, CDR1 is SGHRS and CDR2 YFSETQ. The CDR3 totals 18 residues. CDR3 DNA: TGCGCCAGCAGCGAAACTAGCGGGGGGGCCTTCGGGAGGGAGACCCAGTACTTC. Amino acids: CASSETSGGAFGRETQYF. Full variable domain (rest looked up from reference TRBV5-1 and TRBJ2-5): KAGVTQTPRYLIKTRGQQVTLSCSPISGHRSVSWYQQTPGQGLQFLFEYFSETQRNKGNFPGRFSGRQFSNSRSEMNVSTLELGDSALYLCASSETSGGAFGRETQYFGPGTRLLVL.

This clone rates as medium-sized. This chain joins TRBV4-1 and TRBJ1-5; 7 positions agree with TRBD1. This CDR3 spans 17 amino acids. V dropped 0 bases and J dropped 0; count of bases not matched to a gene: 5. The V gene's germline CDR1 is MGHRA and CDR2 YSYEKL. CDR3 sequence (DNA): TGCGCCAGCAGCCAAGATGGGGACAGCTATAGCAATCAGCCCCAGCATTTT. As protein: CASSQDGDSYSNQPQHF.

This chain joins TRBV7-9 and TRBJ2-7; 8 bases agree with TRBD2. Germline trimming cut 10 bases from V and 2 bases from J; bases unmatched to any gene: 16. This CDR3 comprises 16 residues. CDR1 is SEHNR, CDR2 FQNEAQ, per germline (reference sequence). Written as DNA, the CDR3 is TGTGCCACCTTGACAGTAAAGCGGGGGCGAACCTACGAGCAGTACTTC. It codes for CATLTVKRGRTYEQYF.

The gene calls are TRBV28 and TRBJ2-5; 9 bases are shared with TRBD1. From germline, CDR1 is MDHEN and CDR2 SYDVKM. The CDR3 has 12 residues. J gave up 5 bases and V 9 bases, and 4 bases lay outside the gene matches. Here the CDR3 reads CASTGGRETQYF. The CDR3 DNA is TGTGCCAGTACAGGGGGCCGGGAGACCCAGTACTTC.

This clone appeared a single time. This chain uses TRBV28 with TRBJ2-1, with D perhaps matching TRBD2 (6 bases). CDR3 length: 15 amino acids. V lost 5 bases, J lost 6 bases, and 17 bases lay in between. Per the germline V gene, CDR1 is MDHEN and CDR2 is SYDVKM. In DNA form, the CDR3 reads TGTGCCAGCAGTCTGGGGACTCTCCCTGCCAATGAGCAGTTCTTC. Translation: CASSLGTLPANEQFF.

Written as DNA, the CDR3 is TGTGCCAGCAGCCAACGATACCTAGCGGGGCAAGAGACCCAGTACTTC. Its protein is CASSQRYLAGQETQYF. This chain uses TRBV4-2 with TRBJ2-5; the match to TRBD2 covers 9 bases. The CDR3 runs to 16 residues. V lost 2 bases and J lost 2; bases outside the gene matches: 6. The germline gives CDR1 LGHNA, CDR2 YNFKEQ.

This chain connects TRBV19 to TRBJ2-7; D unresolved. V was trimmed by 5 bases and J by 1 base, leaving 15 bases between them. The CDR3 totals 15 residues. CDR1 LNHDA and CDR2 SQIVND come from the germline V gene (reference sequence). The DNA of the CDR3 is TGTGCCAGTAGTGTTTCCAGGTCTCCATCCTACGAGCAGTACTTC. Its protein product is CASSVSRSPSYEQYF.

The chain couples TRBV7-9 to TRBJ1-2; 12 bases line up with TRBD1. The CDR3 loop spans 14 amino acids. J gave up 8 bases and V 5 bases, and 6 bases lay outside the gene matches. The germline gives CDR1 SEHNR, CDR2 FQNEAQ (reference sequence). CDR3 DNA sequence: TGTGCCAGCAGCGCGGGACAGGGGGCGGAAGGCTACACCTTC. This sequence encodes CASSAGQGAEGYTF.

The CDR3 here is CATSSPESYEQYF. The CDR3 region has the DNA TGTGCCACCAGCAGCCCGGAGAGCTACGAGCAGTACTTC. The V call is TRBV15, the J call TRBJ2-7; no firm D call. CDR1 is LNHNV, CDR2 YYDKDF, per germline (reference sequence). This CDR3 comprises 13 residues. V was shortened by 3 bases and J by 3 bases, with 9 bases between the two germline ends.

The chain recombines TRBV6-6 with TRBJ2-1; 10 positions agree with TRBD1. The CDR3 runs 16 residues. V lost 1 base to trimming and J lost 5 bases; unmatched junction nucleotides: 5. Germline V lookup: CDR1 MNHNY, CDR2 SVGAGI (reference sequence). The DNA of the CDR3 is TGTGCCAGCAGTTACTTATCCGGGACAGGGGACAATGAGCAGTTCTTC. Translated: CASSYLSGTGDNEQFF.

The genes are TRBV7-7 and TRBJ2-5; 7 positions agree with TRBD2. Germline trimming cut 5 bases from V and 5 bases from J; bases unmatched to any gene: 8. The germline V gene has CDR1 SSHAT and CDR2 FNYEAQ (reference sequence). The CDR3 runs to 14 residues. The CDR3 bases are TGTGCCAGCAGCCACGCGGGAGTCGGGGAGACCCAGTACTTC. It yields the protein CASSHAGVGETQYF.

This clone has a handful of counts. The chain couples TRBV10-3 to TRBJ1-4; D not certain. Germline CDR1 and CDR2: ENHRY and SYGVKD. Trimming left V 0 bases short and J 11 bases short, with 19 bases between. The CDR3 is 16 amino acids. The DNA for the CDR3 is TGTGCCATCAGTGAGTCCTCAATTCAATCGGGATGGAAACTGTTTTTT. This gives the protein CAISESSIQSGWKLFF.

This rearrangement joins TRBV29-1 to TRBJ1-3; maybe TRBD1 (6 bases). Germline CDR1 is SQVTM and CDR2 is ANQGSEA. This CDR3 comprises 13 residues. V was pared by 8 bases and J by 6 bases, with 17 bases between. CDR3 protein: CSLRRQVQNTIYF. DNA of the CDR3: TGCAGCCTCCGGAGACAGGTTCAAAACACCATATATTTT.

The rearrangement links TRBV19 to TRBJ2-5; the D gene is possibly TRBD1 (6 bases). The CDR3 loop spans 13 amino acids. The germline V and J ends were trimmed by 5 bases and 1 base, with 8 bases remaining between them. CDR1 is LNHDA, CDR2 SQIVND, per germline (reference sequence). The CDR3 spells CASSLQGQETQYF. In DNA, the CDR3 is TGTGCCAGTAGTCTACAGGGCCAAGAGACCCAGTACTTC.

The rearrangement uses TRBV5-1 and TRBJ2-2; 9 nucleotides agree with TRBD2. V gave up 1 base and J gave up 4 bases; unmatched junction bases: 2. The CDR3 sequence is 15 residues long. CDR1 and CDR2 (germline): SGHRS, YFSETQ. CDR3 sequence: CASSLTSGSTGELFF. DNA for the CDR3: TGCGCCAGCAGCTTGACTAGCGGGTCCACCGGGGAGCTGTTTTTT.